The 24 T cell receptor beta chains in this list originate from one sample, sequenced in a study of blood T cell repertoires in COVID-19. The assay was immunoSEQ multiplex PCR, and TCRdb's table has in-frame clones only and misses some. The repertoire consists of 130,000 to 150,000 clones, with around 86% occurring once and the leading ten covering about 37%. Sequenced: peripheral blood. These receptors were obtained from a man over 45 who had recovered from COVID-19.

The chain uses TRBV11-2 and TRBJ2-4, with 12 bases lining up with TRBD1. Unmatched junction bases numbered 8, after V lost 4 bases and J lost 7 bases. Germline loops: CDR1 SGHAT, CDR2 FQNNGV. The CDR3 extends over 16 amino acids. The CDR3 DNA reads TGTGCCAGCAGCTCTGTAAGGGGACAGGGGGCGAACATTCAGTACTTC. Translating gives CASSSVRGQGANIQYF. Based on the CDR3 plus reference TRBV11-2 and TRBJ2-4, the full variable domain is EAGVAQSPRYKIIEKRQSVAFWCNPISGHATLYWYQQILGQGPKLLIQFQNNGVVDDSQLPKDRFSAERLKGVDSTLKIQPAKLEDSAVYLCASSSVRGQGANIQYFGAGTRLSVL.

The chain uses TRBV18 and TRBJ1-2; no clear D gene. CDR3 length: 15 amino acids. Trimming removed 3 bases from V and 8 bases from J, with 19 bases in between. The germline V gene encodes CDR1 KGHSH and CDR2 LQKENI. The CDR3 region has the DNA TGTGCCAGCTCACCTCCGTGGCGGGGAAAGGGAGGCTACACCTTC. This codes for CASSPPWRGKGGYTF.

The chain recombines TRBV7-9 with TRBJ1-1; the D is unclear. From germline, CDR1 is SEHNR and CDR2 FQNEAQ (reference sequence). This CDR3 contains 13 residues. V lost 0 bases, J lost 6 bases, and 8 bases lay in between. The CDR3 nucleotides read TGTGCCAGCAGCTTAGCGGGGAGGCCTGAAGCTTTCTTT. Residues: CASSLAGRPEAFF.

This clone was observed a handful of times. V and J are TRBV7-2 and TRBJ1-2; perhaps TRBD1 as D (5 bases). The CDR3 contains 16 residues. Germline V gene sequence: CDR1 SGHTA, CDR2 FQGNSA. V lost 0 bases, J lost 8 bases, and 19 bases lay in between. The CDR3 is CASSLAAGRKREGYTF. The CDR3 DNA reads as TGTGCCAGCAGCTTAGCGGCGGGACGCAAACGAGAGGGCTACACCTTC.

This clone appeared a few times. The gene calls are TRBV7-3 and TRBJ1-6; weak D call: TRBD1 (5 bases). The CDR3 length is 13 residues. Trimming took off 5 bases at V and 6 bases at J, with 8 bases between the two ends. Germline values: CDR1 SGHTA, CDR2 FQGTGA. CDR3 in amino acids: CASSAQGNSPLHF. The CDR3 DNA follows: TGTGCCAGCAGCGCCCAGGGTAATTCACCCCTCCACTTT.

The table lists this clone with a count of one. The chain has TRBV6-5 and TRBJ1-2; TRBD1 aligns across 7 bases. This CDR3 has 13 residues. Trimming cost V 6 bases and J 4 bases; bases outside gene matches: 5. Germline CDR1 reads MNHEY; CDR2 reads SVGAGI. The CDR3 here is CASRNRGFYGYTF. The CDR3 region has the DNA TGTGCCAGCAGGAACAGGGGCTTCTATGGCTACACCTTC.

The rearrangement joins TRBV3-1 (or the pseudogene TRBV3-2) to TRBJ2-3; TRBD2 aligns across 11 bases. Germline lookup yields CDR1 LGHDT and CDR2 YNNKEL (reference sequence). V lost 1 base to trimming and J lost 2 bases; unmatched junction nucleotides: 2. The CDR3 has 16 amino acids. The CDR3 nucleotides read TGTGCCAGCAGCCAAGGACTAGCGGGGAACACAGATACGCAGTATTTT. Protein product: CASSQGLAGNTDTQYF.

The chain combines TRBV2 with TRBJ2-6; maybe TRBD1 (5 bases). From germline, CDR1 is SNHLY and CDR2 FYNNEI. The CDR3 is made up of 17 amino acids. With 6 bases removed from V and 2 bases from J, the gap between germline ends came to 17 bases. The CDR3 region is CASRSGAGQTGANVLTF. CDR3 coding DNA: TGTGCCAGCAGGTCTGGGGCAGGACAAACTGGGGCCAACGTCCTGACTTTC.

The chain carries TRBV6-2 or TRBV6-3 and TRBJ2-7, with TRBD1 matching 9 bases. This CDR3 contains 16 residues. From germline, CDR1 is MNHEY and CDR2 SVGEGT. The V segment lost 6 bases and the J segment 6 bases; nucleotides outside the gene matches: 15. The CDR3 loop is CASSPKVGQGSIEQYF. The CDR3 DNA is TGTGCCAGCAGCCCGAAGGTCGGACAGGGGTCAATCGAGCAGTACTTC.

The rearrangement uses TRBV9 and TRBJ2-1; 9 bases line up with TRBD2. The V gene's germline CDR1 is SGDLS and CDR2 YYNGEE. Losses at the gene ends were 1 base for V and 5 bases for J; bases not matched to a gene: 4. The CDR3 loop spans 15 amino acids. This chain's CDR3 is CASSVSSGDHNEQFF. In nucleotides, the CDR3 is TGTGCCAGCAGCGTATCTAGCGGGGACCACAATGAGCAGTTCTTC.

The chain recombines TRBV3-1 (or the pseudogene TRBV3-2) with TRBJ2-7, with D perhaps TRBD2 (6 bases). V lost 4 bases and J 4 bases, leaving 11 bases between the germline ends. The CDR3 contains 13 residues. CDR1 and CDR2 (germline): LGHDT, YNNKEL (reference sequence). The CDR3 spells CASSPQGGYEQYF. In DNA, the CDR3 is TGTGCCAGCAGCCCCCAGGGAGGTTACGAGCAGTACTTC.

The V and J genes are TRBV7-9 and TRBJ1-1; 9 bases map to TRBD1. CDR1 SEHNR and CDR2 FQNEAQ come from the germline V gene (reference sequence). The CDR3 spans 15 residues. The V and J ends lost 4 bases and 2 bases, in that order; junction bases with no gene match: 5. Here the CDR3 reads CASSYRTGANTEAFF. In nucleotides, the CDR3 is TGTGCCAGCAGCTACCGGACAGGGGCCAACACTGAAGCTTTCTTT.

The rearrangement joins TRBV2 to TRBJ2-1; 8 bases fit TRBD1. This CDR3 is built from 14 residues. Per the germline V gene, CDR1 is SNHLY and CDR2 is FYNNEI. J lost 14 bases, V lost 6 bases, and 15 bases had no gene match. The CDR3 loop reads CASRSPGTGSEEFF. CDR3 nucleotide sequence: TGTGCCAGCAGGAGTCCCGGGACAGGCTCGGAGGAGTTCTTC. Looking up the rest from reference TRBV2 and TRBJ2-1 gives the full variable domain: EPEVTQTPSHQVTQMGQEVILRCVPISNHLYFYWYRQILGQKVEFLVSFYNNEISEKSEIFDDQFSVERPDGSNFTLKIRSTKLEDSAMYFCASRSPGTGSEEFFGPGTRLTVL.

This clone has ten or more counts. This chain connects TRBV12-3 or TRBV12-4 to TRBJ1-1; no definite D call. The CDR3 totals 13 residues. V was cut by 4 bases and J by 1 base, with 7 bases left in between. CDR3 coding DNA: TGTGCCAGCAGTTCCACAGAGAACACTGAAGCTTTCTTT. This translates into CASSSTENTEAFF.

V and J are TRBV25-1 and TRBJ2-7, with 7 nucleotides matching TRBD1. The germline CDR1 and CDR2 sequences are MGHDK and SYGVNS. CDR3 length equals 13 residues. V lost 4 bases to trimming and J lost 7 bases; unmatched junction nucleotides: 7. The CDR3 loop reads CASSADRVGEQYF. CDR3 nucleotides: TGTGCCAGCAGTGCAGACAGGGTGGGAGAGCAGTACTTC.

The V gene is TRBV29-1, the J gene TRBJ2-1; D gene uncertain. V was pared by 0 bases and J by 4 bases, with 4 bases between. Germline V lookup: CDR1 SQVTM, CDR2 ANQGSEA. The CDR3 length is 12 residues. CDR3 coding DNA: TGCAGCGTTGAAGATCTATACAATGAGCAGTTCTTC. Its translation is CSVEDLYNEQFF.

The chain is built from TRBV5-1 and TRBJ2-3, with 8 bases lining up with TRBD2. V lost 4 bases and J lost 8; bases outside the gene matches: 15. CDR1 is SGHRS and CDR2 is YFSETQ in the germline V gene. The CDR3 sequence is 16 residues long. The CDR3 sequence is CASSPSPGTRTTTQYF. The CDR3 DNA reads as TGCGCCAGCAGCCCCAGCCCGGGGACTAGGACCACTACGCAGTATTTT.

The chain carries TRBV30 and TRBJ2-7; tentatively, D is TRBD2 (5 bases). The germline V gene has CDR1 GTSNPN and CDR2 SVGIG (reference sequence). The V end lost 3 bases, the J end lost 3 bases, and 9 bases lay between the germline ends. The CDR3 extends over 12 amino acids. The chain's CDR3 is CAWSPRGYEQYF. The CDR3 DNA reads as TGTGCCTGGAGCCCACGGGGCTACGAGCAGTACTTC. Together with reference TRBV30 and TRBJ2-7, the CDR3 gives the full variable domain: SQTIHQWPATLVQPVGSPLSLECTVEGTSNPNLYWYRQAAGRGLQLLFYSVGIGQISSEVPQNLSASRPQDRQFILSSKKLLLSDSGFYLCAWSPRGYEQYFGPGTRLTVT.

The chain is built from TRBV5-6 and TRBJ2-7; D gene uncertain. V shed 1 base and J shed 5 bases, with 7 bases lying between them. The germline V gene encodes CDR1 SGHDT and CDR2 YYEEEE. The CDR3 contains 12 residues. CDR3 bases: TGTGCCAGCAGCTTGATGTCTCACGAGCAGTACTTC. It translates to CASSLMSHEQYF.

The gene calls are TRBV4-1 and TRBJ2-7; D may be TRBD2 (6 bases). With 0 bases removed from V and 2 bases from J, the gap between germline ends came to 14 bases. CDR3 length: 16 residues. Germline V gene lookup returns CDR1 MGHRA and CDR2 YSYEKL. CDR3 nucleotide sequence: TGCGCCAGCAGCCAAGAACGTCGGCGGGGAACCTACGAGCAGTACTTC. This codes for CASSQERRRGTYEQYF.

The chain has TRBV15 and TRBJ2-4, with D tentatively TRBD1 (5 bases). V was shortened by 2 bases and J by 0 bases, with 14 bases between the two germline ends. CDR1 is LNHNV and CDR2 is YYDKDF in the germline V gene (reference sequence). The length of the CDR3 is 17 residues. CDR3 protein: CATSRSRQTLAKNIQYF. The CDR3 DNA follows: TGTGCCACCAGCAGATCACGACAGACACTAGCCAAAAACATTCAGTACTTC. The full variable domain, with the rest looked up from reference TRBV15 and TRBJ2-4, is DAMVIQNPRYQVTQFGKPVTLSCSQTLNHNVMYWYQQKSSQAPKLLFHYYDKDFNNEADTPDNFQSRRPNTSFCFLDIRSPGLGDTAMYLCATSRSRQTLAKNIQYFGAGTRLSVL.

This chain links TRBV9 with TRBJ2-3; TRBD2 agrees at 8 bases. The CDR3 has 15 amino acids. The junction had 6 bases not matched to a gene; V was cut back by 4 bases and J by 2 bases. The germline V gene encodes CDR1 SGDLS and CDR2 YYNGEE. DNA of the CDR3: TGTGCCAGCAGCATCTCTAGCGGGCTCACAGATACGCAGTATTTT. It is translated as CASSISSGLTDTQYF.

This sequence joins TRBV5-1 and TRBJ1-2; 8 nucleotides line up with TRBD1. CDR3 length equals 15 residues. Trimming took 5 bases from V and 3 from J; bases not matched to a gene: 9. From germline, CDR1 is SGHRS and CDR2 YFSETQ. The CDR3: CASRVGQGSDYGYTF. In DNA form, the CDR3 reads TGCGCCAGCAGAGTCGGACAGGGTAGTGACTATGGCTACACCTTC.

This clone was detected only once. V gene TRBV11-2 combines with J gene TRBJ2-5; TRBD1 matches at 7 bases. J lost 4 bases, V lost 4 bases, and 9 bases had no gene match. CDR1 and CDR2 from the germline V gene are SGHAT and FQNNGV. This CDR3 is 15 amino acids long. CDR3 loop: CASSSSWTGIETQYF. As DNA, the CDR3 is TGTGCCAGCAGCTCCAGTTGGACAGGAATAGAGACCCAGTACTTC.